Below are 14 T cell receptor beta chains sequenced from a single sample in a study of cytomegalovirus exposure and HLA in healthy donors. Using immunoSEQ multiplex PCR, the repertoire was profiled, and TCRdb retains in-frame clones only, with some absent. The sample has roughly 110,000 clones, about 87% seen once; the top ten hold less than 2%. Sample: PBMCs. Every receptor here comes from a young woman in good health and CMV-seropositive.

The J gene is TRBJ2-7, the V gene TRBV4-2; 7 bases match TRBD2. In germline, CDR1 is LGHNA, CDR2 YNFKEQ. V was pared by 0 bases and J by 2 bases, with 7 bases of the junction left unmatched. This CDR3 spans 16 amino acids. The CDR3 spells CASSQDLAGGTYEQYF. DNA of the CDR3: TGTGCCAGCAGCCAAGATTTGGCCGGGGGGACCTACGAGCAGTACTTC.

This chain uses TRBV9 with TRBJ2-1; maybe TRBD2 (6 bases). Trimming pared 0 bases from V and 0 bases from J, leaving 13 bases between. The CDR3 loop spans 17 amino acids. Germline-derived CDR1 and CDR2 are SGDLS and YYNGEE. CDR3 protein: CASSVEPRGSSYNEQFF. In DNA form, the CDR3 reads TGTGCCAGCAGCGTAGAACCGCGGGGAAGCTCCTACAATGAGCAGTTCTTC.

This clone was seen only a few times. CDR3 bases: TGTGCCAGCAGCCAGACAGGGACCGAGCAGTACTTC. Amino acids: CASSQTGTEQYF. The rearrangement links TRBV11-2 to TRBJ2-7; 7 positions match TRBD1. This CDR3 is built from 12 residues. J lost 6 bases, V lost 5 bases, and 4 bases had no gene match. The V gene's germline CDR1 is SGHAT and CDR2 FQNNGV.

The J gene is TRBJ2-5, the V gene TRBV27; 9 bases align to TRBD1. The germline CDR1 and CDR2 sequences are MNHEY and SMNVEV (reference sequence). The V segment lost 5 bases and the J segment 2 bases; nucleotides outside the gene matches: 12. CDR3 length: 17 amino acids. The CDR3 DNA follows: TGTGCCAGCAGTCCTCGGGACAGGGAGAGGAGACAAGAGACCCAGTACTTC. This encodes CASSPRDRERRQETQYF.

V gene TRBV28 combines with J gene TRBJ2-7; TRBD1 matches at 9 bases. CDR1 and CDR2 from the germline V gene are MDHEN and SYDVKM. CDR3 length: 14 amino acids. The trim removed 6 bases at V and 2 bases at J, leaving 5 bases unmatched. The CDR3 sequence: CASRYRGPAYEQYF. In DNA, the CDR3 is TGTGCCAGCAGATACAGGGGGCCGGCCTACGAGCAGTACTTC. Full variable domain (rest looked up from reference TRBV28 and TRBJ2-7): DVKVTQSSRYLVKRTGEKVFLECVQDMDHENMFWYRQDPGLGLRLIYFSYDVKMKEKGDIPEGYSVSREKKERFSLILESASTNQTSMYLCASRYRGPAYEQYFGPGTRLTVT.

The CDR3 is CASNAGGSRGYTF. CDR3 DNA sequence: TGTGCCAGCAACGCAGGGGGCTCGCGGGGCTACACCTTC. The chain uses TRBV9 and TRBJ1-2, with TRBD1 matching over 8 bases. V shed 6 bases, J shed 8 bases, and the junction held 9 bases outside the gene matches. The CDR3 is made up of 13 amino acids. Germline V gives CDR1 SGDLS, CDR2 YYNGEE.

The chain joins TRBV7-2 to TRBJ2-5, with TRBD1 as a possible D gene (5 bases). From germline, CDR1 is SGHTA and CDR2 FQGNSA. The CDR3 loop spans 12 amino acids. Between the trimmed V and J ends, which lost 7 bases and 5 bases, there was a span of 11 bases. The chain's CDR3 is CASTGSMETQYF. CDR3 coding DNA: TGTGCCAGCACAGGGTCTATGGAGACCCAGTACTTC.

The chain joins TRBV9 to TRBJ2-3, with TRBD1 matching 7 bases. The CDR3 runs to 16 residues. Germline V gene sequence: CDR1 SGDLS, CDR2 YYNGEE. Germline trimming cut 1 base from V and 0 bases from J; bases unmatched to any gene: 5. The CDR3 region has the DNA TGTGCCAGCAGCGTAACCGGGACAGATAGCACAGATACGCAGTATTTT. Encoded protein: CASSVTGTDSTDTQYF.

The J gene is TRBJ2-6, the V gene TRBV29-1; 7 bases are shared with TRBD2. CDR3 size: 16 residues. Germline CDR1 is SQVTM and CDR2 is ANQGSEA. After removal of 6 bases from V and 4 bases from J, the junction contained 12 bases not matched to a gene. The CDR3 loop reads CSVLVGRGPGANVLTF. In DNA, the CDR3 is TGCAGCGTCCTCGTGGGGAGGGGTCCGGGGGCCAACGTCCTGACTTTC.

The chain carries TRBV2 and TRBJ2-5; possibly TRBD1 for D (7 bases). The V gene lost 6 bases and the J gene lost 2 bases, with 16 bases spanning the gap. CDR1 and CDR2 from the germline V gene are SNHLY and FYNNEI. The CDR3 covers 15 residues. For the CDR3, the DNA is TGTGCCAGCAGGCACAGGGGAGGTGGGCAAGAGACCCAGTACTTC. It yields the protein CASRHRGGGQETQYF.

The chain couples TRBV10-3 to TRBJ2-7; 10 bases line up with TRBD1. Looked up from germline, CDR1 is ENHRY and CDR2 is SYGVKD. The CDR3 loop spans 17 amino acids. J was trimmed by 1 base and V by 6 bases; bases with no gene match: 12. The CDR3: CAIRGTDRGESSYEQYF. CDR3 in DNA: TGTGCCATCAGAGGGACGGACAGGGGGGAATCTTCCTACGAGCAGTACTTC.

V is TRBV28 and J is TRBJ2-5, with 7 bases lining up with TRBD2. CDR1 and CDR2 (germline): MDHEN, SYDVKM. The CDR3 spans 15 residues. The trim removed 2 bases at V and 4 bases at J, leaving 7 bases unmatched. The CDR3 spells CASSLMSGGVETQYF. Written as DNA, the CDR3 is TGTGCCAGCAGTTTAATGTCGGGAGGCGTAGAGACCCAGTACTTC.

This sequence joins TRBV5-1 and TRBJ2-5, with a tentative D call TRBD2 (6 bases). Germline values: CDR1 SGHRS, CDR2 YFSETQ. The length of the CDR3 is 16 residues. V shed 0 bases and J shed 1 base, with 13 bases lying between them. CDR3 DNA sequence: TGCGCCAGCAGCTTGGGGGGAGCGGGTGTCCAAGAGACCCAGTACTTC. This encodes CASSLGGAGVQETQYF. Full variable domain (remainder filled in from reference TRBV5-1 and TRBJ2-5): KAGVTQTPRYLIKTRGQQVTLSCSPISGHRSVSWYQQTPGQGLQFLFEYFSETQRNKGNFPGRFSGRQFSNSRSEMNVSTLELGDSALYLCASSLGGAGVQETQYFGPGTRLLVL.

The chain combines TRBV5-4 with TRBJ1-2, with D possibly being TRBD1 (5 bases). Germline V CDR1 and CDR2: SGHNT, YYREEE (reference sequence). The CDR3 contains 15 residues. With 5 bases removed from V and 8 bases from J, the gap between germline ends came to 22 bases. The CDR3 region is CASRWTSGPSGGYTF. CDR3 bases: TGTGCCAGCAGGTGGACCTCGGGGCCCAGCGGGGGCTACACCTTC.